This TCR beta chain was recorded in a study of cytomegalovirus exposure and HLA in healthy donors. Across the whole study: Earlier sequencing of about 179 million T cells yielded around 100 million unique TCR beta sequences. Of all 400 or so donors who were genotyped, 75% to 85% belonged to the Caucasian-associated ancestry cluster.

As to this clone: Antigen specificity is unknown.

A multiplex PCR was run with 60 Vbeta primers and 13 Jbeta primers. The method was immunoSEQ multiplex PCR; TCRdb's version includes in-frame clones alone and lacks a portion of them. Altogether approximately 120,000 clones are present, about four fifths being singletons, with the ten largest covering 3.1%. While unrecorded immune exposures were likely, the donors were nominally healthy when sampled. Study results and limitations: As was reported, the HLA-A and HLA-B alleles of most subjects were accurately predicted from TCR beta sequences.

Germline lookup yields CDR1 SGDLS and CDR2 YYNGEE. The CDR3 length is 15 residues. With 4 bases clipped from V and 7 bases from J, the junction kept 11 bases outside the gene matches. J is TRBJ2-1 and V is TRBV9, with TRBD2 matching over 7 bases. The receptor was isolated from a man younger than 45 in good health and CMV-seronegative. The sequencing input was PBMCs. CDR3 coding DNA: TGTGCCAGCAGCCTTTTGGGGGGGGAGAGGAATGAGCAGTTCTTC. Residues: CASSLLGGERNEQFF.